These 7 T cell receptor beta chains originate from one sample sequenced in a study of spatial heterogeneity in lung cancer. From the 5' RACE reads, TCRdb called clonotypes with MiXCR, one entry per CDR3 protein. Of 43,000 or so distinct CDR3 sequences listed, roughly 12% are singletons. As to time point: blood at routine non-recurrence follow-up after resection. Sequences were derived from PBMCs, sampled at follow-up. The receptor set was obtained from a male donor with early-stage non-small cell lung cancer.

The CDR3: CSAIHPGRELNEQFF. The CDR3 DNA is TGCAGTGCTATACACCCGGGGCGGGAGCTCAATGAGCAGTTCTTC. This rearrangement joins TRBV20-1 to TRBJ2-1, with 7 bases fitting TRBD2. Germline loops: CDR1 DFQATT, CDR2 SNEGSKA (reference sequence). The junction had 12 bases not matched to a gene; V was cut back by 4 bases and J by 6 bases. The length of the CDR3 is 15 residues.

Many counts were recorded for this clonotype. CDR3 bases: TGCGCCAGCAGCCTCCGGGACAGTAGATTAGCCGACGAGCAGTACTTC. It specifies CASSLRDSRLADEQYF. This chain connects TRBV5-1 to TRBJ2-7; 7 positions match TRBD1. The germline V gene has CDR1 SGHRS and CDR2 YFSETQ. J gave up 5 bases and V 4 bases, and 15 bases lay outside the gene matches. There are 16 residues in the CDR3.

This chain joins TRBV7-8 and TRBJ1-1, with unresolved D. Between the trimmed V and J ends, which lost 3 bases and 1 base, there was a span of 6 bases. Germline loops: CDR1 SGHVS, CDR2 FQNEAQ. CDR3 length equals 13 residues. In nucleotides, the CDR3 is TGTGCCAGCAGCTTCTACAGGAACACTGAAGCTTTCTTT. The encoded protein is CASSFYRNTEAFF.

V and J are TRBV20-1 and TRBJ2-1; 10 bases fit TRBD2. Germline V lookup: CDR1 DFQATT, CDR2 SNEGSKA (reference sequence). This CDR3 spans 13 amino acids. V shed 5 bases, J shed 8 bases, and the junction held 6 bases outside the gene matches. The CDR3 loop is CSAFQREGDEQFF. CDR3 DNA sequence: TGCAGTGCTTTTCAGCGGGAGGGCGATGAGCAGTTCTTC.

This clonotype was observed many times. The chain combines TRBV9 with TRBJ2-3, with TRBD2 as a possible D gene (6 bases). Trimming removed 4 bases from V and 5 bases from J, with 14 bases in between. The CDR3 has 14 residues. CDR1 SGDLS and CDR2 YYNGEE come from the germline V gene. The CDR3 here is CASSPRPGLDTQYF. The CDR3 DNA sequence: TGTGCCAGCAGCCCTCGACCGGGACTAGATACGCAGTATTTT.

This clonotype was observed many times. The rearrangement links TRBV28 to TRBJ2-7; 15 nucleotides align to TRBD2. The V gene end was trimmed by 5 bases and the J gene end by 0 bases; junction bases not matched to a gene: 5. The germline V gene encodes CDR1 MDHEN and CDR2 SYDVKM. The CDR3 runs 17 residues. In nucleotides, the CDR3 is TGTGCCAGCAGTCCCGGGACTAGCGGGGGGTCCTCCTACGAGCAGTACTTC. This gives the protein CASSPGTSGGSSYEQYF.

This clonotype was seen a few times. This rearrangement joins TRBV18 to TRBJ1-4, with D unclear. In germline, CDR1 is KGHSH, CDR2 LQKENI. Trimming removed 0 bases from V and 7 bases from J, with 12 bases in between. This CDR3 has 15 amino acids. CDR3 loop: CASSPPGAGGEKLFF. CDR3 DNA: TGTGCCAGCTCACCACCGGGAGCCGGCGGTGAAAAACTGTTTTTT.